Presented here are 16 T cell receptor beta chains from one specimen sequenced in a study of blood T cells in healthy people across ages. A second 7 to 11 cycle PCR used barcoded and J-beta primers. TCRdb reanalysed the 5' RACE reads using MiXCR and keeps one entry per CDR3 protein. The sample contains about 2 million distinct CDR3 sequences, about 50% of which appear only once. Sequenced input: blood. These receptors originate from a woman aged 40 to 49 in good health.

The V call is TRBV7-2, the J call TRBJ2-5; TRBD2 aligns across 12 bases. Per the germline V gene, CDR1 is SGHTA and CDR2 is FQGNSA. With V trimmed by 3 bases and J by 5 bases, 7 bases remained unmatched. This CDR3 has 16 amino acids. CDR3 nucleotides: TGTGCCAGCAGCTTCGGACTAGCGGGGCGGGTGGAGACCCAGTACTTC. Protein product: CASSFGLAGRVETQYF.

This clonotype has a count of ten or more. The V call is TRBV18, the J call TRBJ1-6; D unresolved. Trimming removed 6 bases from V and 7 bases from J, with 16 bases in between. CDR3 size: 15 residues. Per germline, CDR1 KGHSH and CDR2 LQKENI. In DNA, the CDR3 is TGTGCCAGCTCCTACACGGAGGCTGGAAATTCACCCCTCCACTTT. The encoded protein is CASSYTEAGNSPLHF.

The genes are TRBV7-9 and TRBJ1-6; no definite D call. Trimming pared 8 bases from V and 5 bases from J, leaving 4 bases between. The CDR3 loop spans 11 amino acids. Germline CDR1 and CDR2: SEHNR and FQNEAQ (reference sequence). The CDR3 loop reads CASGDNSPLHF. CDR3 sequence (DNA): TGTGCCAGCGGAGATAATTCACCCCTCCACTTT. The entire variable domain, with the rest obtained from reference TRBV7-9 and TRBJ1-6, is as follows: DTGVSQNPRHKITKRGQNVTFRCDPISEHNRLYWYRQTLGQGPEFLTYFQNEAQLEKSRLLSDRFSAERPKGSFSTLEIQRTEQGDSAMYLCASGDNSPLHFGNGTRLTVT.

This chain links TRBV9 with TRBJ1-4; D call uncertain. This CDR3 region has 15 residues. Trimming stripped 0 bases from V and 2 bases from J, with 8 bases between. Germline V gene data show CDR1 as SGDLS and CDR2 as YYNGEE. In DNA, the CDR3 is TGTGCCAGCAGCGTAGGCGAGGTTACTAATGAAAAACTGTTTTTT. It is translated as CASSVGEVTNEKLFF.

The V call is TRBV6-1, the J call TRBJ2-7; 7 nucleotides line up with TRBD2. CDR1 MNHNS and CDR2 SASEGT come from the germline V gene. The CDR3 length is 14 residues. V shed 8 bases and J 0 bases; nucleotides not matched to a gene: 7. Here the CDR3 reads CASPREEGSYEQYF. As DNA, the CDR3 is TGTGCCAGCCCCCGGGAGGAGGGCTCCTACGAGCAGTACTTC.

V gene TRBV2 combines with J gene TRBJ2-7, with D perhaps matching TRBD1 (5 bases). Trimming pared 10 bases from V and 2 bases from J, leaving 15 bases between. CDR3 length equals 13 residues. Germline assignment: CDR1 SNHLY and CDR2 FYNNEI. CDR3 sequence (DNA): TGTGCCAAGAGAAAGGACACCACCTACGAGCAGTACTTC. This sequence encodes CAKRKDTTYEQYF. Supplemented by reference TRBV2 and TRBJ2-7, the full variable domain reads EPEVTQTPSHQVTQMGQEVILRCVPISNHLYFYWYRQILGQKVEFLVSFYNNEISEKSEIFDDQFSVERPDGSNFTLKIRSTKLEDSAMYFCAKRKDTTYEQYFGPGTRLTVT.

This clonotype appeared a few times. The V call is TRBV4-1, the J call TRBJ2-1; 8 bases align to TRBD2. V was pared by 0 bases and J by 5 bases, with 6 bases of the junction left unmatched. CDR3 length: 16 amino acids. Germline CDR1 reads MGHRA; CDR2 reads YSYEKL. This CDR3 is CASSQERGGGNNEQFF. DNA of the CDR3: TGCGCCAGCAGCCAAGAACGCGGCGGGGGGAACAATGAGCAGTTCTTC.

The chain recombines TRBV28 with TRBJ2-3, with no clear D. The CDR3 has 17 amino acids. V dropped 0 bases and J dropped 6 bases, with 19 bases sitting between them. Germline V gives CDR1 MDHEN, CDR2 SYDVKM. In nucleotides, the CDR3 is TGTGCCAGCAGTTTATGGTACAGTCGAAGGGCCCAGGATACGCAGTATTTT. Protein: CASSLWYSRRAQDTQYF.

This chain connects TRBV6-6 to TRBJ1-1, with 7 positions matching TRBD1. V shed 5 bases and J 5 bases; nucleotides not matched to a gene: 5. The CDR3 spans 13 residues. In germline, CDR1 is MNHNY, CDR2 SVGAGI (reference sequence). DNA for the CDR3: TGTGCCAGCAGTCCCCACAGGGGAACTGAAGCTTTCTTT. Protein sequence: CASSPHRGTEAFF.

CDR3 DNA: TGTGCCAGCAGTTTCTCGGGGGGGACCGTCTATGGCTACACCTTC. Translation: CASSFSGGTVYGYTF. This chain connects TRBV27 to TRBJ1-2, with D possibly TRBD1 on 5 matching bases. The CDR3 is made up of 15 amino acids. CDR1 and CDR2 from the germline V gene are MNHEY and SMNVEV (reference sequence). V dropped 3 bases and J dropped 4 bases, with 15 bases sitting between them.

The chain uses TRBV7-3 and TRBJ2-3; D is unclear. Germline CDR1 SGHTA, CDR2 FQGTGA. This CDR3 region has 16 residues. V was shortened by 2 bases and J by 4 bases, with 16 bases between the two germline ends. The chain's CDR3 is CASSLRPIPPADTQYF. The DNA of the CDR3 is TGTGCCAGCAGCTTACGCCCGATCCCTCCCGCAGATACGCAGTATTTT.

This clonotype has more than one count but fewer than ten. The V gene is TRBV6-5, the J gene TRBJ1-2; D is uncertain. V was trimmed by 5 bases and J by 1 base, leaving 8 bases between them. The length of the CDR3 is 13 residues. The germline gives CDR1 MNHEY, CDR2 SVGAGI. The CDR3 spells CASSLQNNYGYTF. Here the CDR3 DNA reads TGTGCCAGCAGTCTACAGAATAACTATGGCTACACCTTC.

Regarding this clonotype: A junction end diverges from the germline sequence, so it may reflect a read error. The chain recombines TRBV28 with TRBJ1-2; TRBD1 is a possible D gene (5 bases). Germline values: CDR1 MDHEN, CDR2 SYDVKM. The CDR3 runs 15 residues. The chain's CDR3 is CARSPKGRNNYGYTF. The DNA for the CDR3 is TGTGCCCGCAGTCCCAAGGGACGGAATAACTATGGCTACACCTTC.

This clonotype was found a few times. The genes are TRBV10-2 and TRBJ2-5; the match to TRBD2 covers 7 bases. Germline CDR1 reads WSHSY; CDR2 reads SAAADI. The CDR3 length is 13 residues. V shed 0 bases and J 13 bases; nucleotides not matched to a gene: 8. The CDR3 protein is CASSESSGERGYF. DNA for the CDR3: TGCGCCAGCAGTGAGTCGTCGGGGGAGCGGGGGTACTTC.

The V call is TRBV6-5, the J call TRBJ2-3; D unclear. The CDR3 totals 15 residues. Trimming took off 0 bases at V and 4 bases at J, with 11 bases between the two ends. CDR1 is MNHEY, CDR2 SVGAGI, per germline. CDR3 protein: CASSYSSLAADTQYF. DNA of the CDR3: TGTGCCAGCAGTTACTCGTCCTTAGCAGCAGATACGCAGTATTTT.

The rearrangement uses TRBV5-1 and TRBJ2-1; possibly TRBD1 for D (6 bases). The germline gives CDR1 SGHRS, CDR2 YFSETQ. V was clipped by 4 bases and J by 8 bases, with 19 bases between them. This CDR3 has 15 amino acids. The CDR3 sequence: CASSPIKGQLYEQFF. CDR3 nucleotide sequence: TGCGCCAGCAGCCCTATAAAAGGACAGCTTTATGAGCAGTTCTTC.